The 4 T cell receptor beta chains below come from one sample, sequenced in a study of cytomegalovirus exposure and HLA in healthy donors. Amplification used 60 Vbeta primers and 13 Jbeta primers. Clones were sequenced by immunoSEQ multiplex PCR, and TCRdb holds only the in-frame ones, with some missing. The sample has 150,000 to 200,000 clones, around four fifths seen once. Sequencing was done on a sample of PBMCs. The receptors derive from a man younger than 35 in good health and CMV-seropositive.

The gene calls are TRBV11-2 and TRBJ1-1; perhaps TRBD1 as D (5 bases). The CDR3 is made up of 15 amino acids. The germline V gene encodes CDR1 SGHAT and CDR2 FQNNGV. The germline V and J ends were trimmed by 6 bases and 11 bases, with 25 bases remaining between them. CDR3 residues: CASRPKMDARGWAFF. DNA of the CDR3: TGTGCCAGCAGACCTAAAATGGACGCACGGGGGTGGGCTTTCTTT.

About this clone: Different DNA sequences within this sample yield the same CDR3. V and J are TRBV7-9 and TRBJ1-2, with D hard to call. The CDR3 is 12 amino acids. V was clipped by 1 base and J by 5 bases, with 5 bases between them. CDR1 and CDR2 (germline): SEHNR, FQNEAQ (reference sequence). DNA of the CDR3: TGTGCCAGCAGCTTAGAAGCGTATGGCTACACCTTC. Its protein is CASSLEAYGYTF.

CDR3: CSVGGDTGELFF. The CDR3 bases are TGCAGCGTTGGGGGGGACACCGGGGAGCTGTTTTTT. The rearrangement uses TRBV29-1 and TRBJ2-2, with a tentative D call TRBD2 (6 bases). The CDR3 has 12 amino acids. Trimming removed 4 bases from V and 3 bases from J, with 6 bases in between. In germline, CDR1 is SQVTM, CDR2 ANQGSEA.

The chain couples TRBV5-1 to TRBJ1-4; TRBD1 aligns across 7 bases. Germline CDR1 is SGHRS and CDR2 is YFSETQ. The V segment lost 4 bases and the J segment 4 bases; nucleotides outside the gene matches: 10. CDR3 length: 16 residues. The CDR3 nucleotides are TGCGCCAGCAGCCGCCAATCGACAGGGAGTAATGAAAAACTGTTTTTT. It translates to CASSRQSTGSNEKLFF. Using reference TRBV5-1 and TRBJ1-4 for the parts outside the CDR3, the full variable domain is KAGVTQTPRYLIKTRGQQVTLSCSPISGHRSVSWYQQTPGQGLQFLFEYFSETQRNKGNFPGRFSGRQFSNSRSEMNVSTLELGDSALYLCASSRQSTGSNEKLFFGSGTQLSVL.